A single sample is the source of the 30 T cell receptor beta chains below, sequenced in a study of metastatic and nonmetastatic thyroid tumors. TCRdb reanalyzed the PCR reads with MiXCR. The top ten clones hold approximately 16% of a sample with over 50,000 clones, less than 30% of them seen once. Treatment of any kind had been given to no patient before thyroid surgery. Sequencing was carried out using blood. The source is a female donor with papillary thyroid cancer or a benign thyroid nodule (not recorded which). Some clones in this sample may be carry-over from other donors' samples.

V and J are TRBV4-3 and TRBJ2-1, with no clear D. CDR1 is LGHNA and CDR2 is YSLEER in the germline V gene. V lost 0 bases, J lost 6 bases, and 12 bases lay in between. The CDR3 runs 15 residues. CDR3 sequence: CASSQDGLPRNEQFF. The CDR3 DNA sequence: TGCGCCAGCAGCCAAGATGGCCTCCCGCGCAATGAGCAGTTCTTC.

This clone was counted a few times. The chain recombines TRBV5-1 with TRBJ1-2; 10 bases match TRBD1. CDR1 and CDR2 from the germline V gene are SGHRS and YFSETQ. V was clipped by 1 base and J by 8 bases; unmatched bases: 5. This CDR3 is built from 14 residues. The CDR3 bases are TGCGCCAGCAGCTTGAACCGGGACAGGGGAGGCTACACCTTC. It translates to CASSLNRDRGGYTF.

This clone was seen only a few times. The chain couples TRBV28 to TRBJ2-1, with 12 bases matching TRBD2. The CDR3 loop spans 17 amino acids. The J segment lost 10 bases and the V segment lost 1 base, leaving 11 bases of the junction unmatched. Germline V gene data show CDR1 as MDHEN and CDR2 as SYDVKM. The CDR3 DNA reads as TGTGCCAGCAGTTTATCCTTATCGACTAGCGGGAGCAACGAGCAGTTCTTC. As protein: CASSLSLSTSGSNEQFF.

This clone has just a few counts. The chain couples TRBV30 to TRBJ2-1, with 7 positions matching TRBD2. V lost 5 bases and J lost 6; bases outside the gene matches: 7. Germline lookup yields CDR1 GTSNPN and CDR2 SVGIG (reference sequence). This CDR3 comprises 13 residues. Here the CDR3 DNA reads TGTGCCTGGGGAGCGGGAATCGGCAATGAGCAGTTCTTC. Translation gives CAWGAGIGNEQFF.

The J gene is TRBJ1-5, the V gene TRBV20-1; perhaps TRBD1 as D (5 bases). Germline-derived CDR1 and CDR2 are DFQATT and SNEGSKA (reference sequence). This CDR3 spans 13 amino acids. The germline V and J ends were trimmed by 6 bases and 3 bases, with 12 bases remaining between them. The CDR3 here is CSARGDPNQPQHF. In DNA, the CDR3 is TGCAGTGCCCGGGGGGATCCCAATCAGCCCCAGCATTTT.

This clone qualifies as medium-sized. This chain connects TRBV27 to TRBJ2-1, with 9 bases identical to TRBD1. The CDR3 contains 15 residues. Germline V gene lookup returns CDR1 MNHEY and CDR2 SMNVEV (reference sequence). V was clipped by 2 bases and J by 6 bases; unmatched bases: 5. The CDR3 sequence is CASSLEGQGGNEQFF. DNA of the CDR3: TGTGCCAGCAGTTTAGAGGGACAGGGAGGCAATGAGCAGTTCTTC.

The chain employs TRBV28 and TRBJ2-1, with a tentative D call TRBD2 (6 bases). The germline V and J ends were trimmed by 4 bases and 5 bases, with 15 bases remaining between them. The CDR3 has 15 amino acids. The germline gives CDR1 MDHEN, CDR2 SYDVKM. The CDR3 sequence is CASSSPTDYHNEQFF. In DNA form, the CDR3 reads TGTGCCAGCAGTTCCCCTACGGACTATCACAATGAGCAGTTCTTC.

This chain connects TRBV15 to TRBJ2-3, with 8 positions matching TRBD2. V gave up 0 bases and J gave up 2 bases; unmatched junction bases: 10. There are 18 residues in the CDR3. Germline lookup yields CDR1 LNHNV and CDR2 YYDKDF (reference sequence). CDR3 amino acids: CATSRDTLAGAPTDTQYF. In DNA, the CDR3 is TGTGCCACCAGCAGAGATACCCTAGCGGGCGCCCCCACAGATACGCAGTATTTT.

This clone was counted between two and nine times. V and J are TRBV4-2 and TRBJ2-7; no clear D gene. V dropped 1 base and J dropped 5 bases, with 9 bases sitting between them. This CDR3 has 13 amino acids. The germline V gene has CDR1 LGHNA and CDR2 YNFKEQ. The CDR3 spells CASSQVSKNEQYF. The CDR3 nucleotides are TGTGCCAGCAGCCAAGTATCCAAGAACGAGCAGTACTTC.

The DNA for the CDR3 is TGTGCCAGCAGATTAGACTCTGGAAACACCATATATTTT. Translated: CASRLDSGNTIYF. The rearrangement joins TRBV6-1 to TRBJ1-3; D call uncertain. Trimming left V 6 bases short and J 0 bases short, with 6 bases between. Germline assignment: CDR1 MNHNS and CDR2 SASEGT. CDR3 length equals 13 residues.

Many counts were recorded for this clone. The J gene is TRBJ1-2, the V gene TRBV10-3; no firm D call. Germline V gene lookup returns CDR1 ENHRY and CDR2 SYGVKD. V lost 2 bases, J lost 2 bases, and 9 bases lay in between. CDR3 length equals 14 residues. CDR3 residues: CAISEEVGNYGYTF. CDR3 sequence (DNA): TGTGCCATCAGTGAGGAAGTGGGAAACTATGGCTACACCTTC.

This chain joins TRBV11-2 and TRBJ1-4, with TRBD1 matching 7 bases. Losses at the gene ends were 1 base for V and 4 bases for J; bases not matched to a gene: 12. The CDR3 is 18 amino acids. Germline V gene sequence: CDR1 SGHAT, CDR2 FQNNGV. The CDR3 here is CASSLGNPGGSLNEKLFF. The CDR3 nucleotides read TGTGCCAGCAGCTTAGGGAACCCAGGGGGTTCCCTTAATGAAAAACTGTTTTTT.

The table lists this clone with a few counts. The chain employs TRBV19 and TRBJ1-5; 7 bases agree with TRBD1. CDR1 is LNHDA and CDR2 is SQIVND in the germline V gene (reference sequence). J gave up 4 bases and V 1 base, and 4 bases lay outside the gene matches. The CDR3 extends over 15 amino acids. The CDR3 nucleotides read TGTGCCAGTAGTATAGGCGGGACAGCTAATCAGCCCCAGCATTTT. Its translation is CASSIGGTANQPQHF.

The CDR3 reads CASTLTASGANVLTF. The DNA of the CDR3 is TGTGCCAGCACCTTGACAGCATCTGGGGCCAACGTCCTGACTTTC. The chain joins TRBV6-2 or TRBV6-3 to TRBJ2-6; D may be TRBD1 (5 bases). V lost 7 bases and J 1 base, leaving 11 bases between the germline ends. CDR3 length equals 15 residues. Germline V gene sequence: CDR1 MNHEY, CDR2 SVGEGT.

This clone occurred once. The V call is TRBV19, the J call TRBJ2-5; D ambiguous. Germline V gene data show CDR1 as LNHDA and CDR2 as SQIVND (reference sequence). The CDR3 loop spans 17 amino acids. V lost 4 bases and J lost 5, with 23 bases in between. DNA for the CDR3: TGTGCCAGTAGTACAGGAAAGCCCGGCAGCCTAGGGGAGACCCAGTACTTC. It encodes CASSTGKPGSLGETQYF.

A word on this clone: The junction does not match germline at one end; this may be a read error. The chain has TRBV9 and TRBJ1-3; D is unresolved. CDR1 is SGDLS, CDR2 YYNGEE, per germline. This CDR3 is 15 amino acids long. The CDR3 nucleotides are TGTGTCAGCAGACACGAGGGCCGCTCTGGAAACACCATATACTTT. Translating gives CVSRHEGRSGNTIYF. Drawing the rest from reference TRBV9 and TRBJ1-3, the complete variable domain is DSGVTQTPKHLITATGQRVTLRCSPRSGDLSVYWYQQSLDQGLQFLIQYYNGEERAKGNILERFSAQQFPDLHSELNLSSLELGDSALYFCVSRHEGRSGNTIYFGEGSWLTVV.

DNA for the CDR3: TGTGCCAGCAGTCCCCCGGACACAGATACGCAGTATTTT. Protein product: CASSPPDTDTQYF. This rearrangement joins TRBV28 to TRBJ2-3; D not certain. V lost 5 bases and J 2 bases, leaving 8 bases between the germline ends. The germline V gene has CDR1 MDHEN and CDR2 SYDVKM. CDR3 size: 13 residues. Looking up the rest from reference TRBV28 and TRBJ2-3 gives the full variable domain: DVKVTQSSRYLVKRTGEKVFLECVQDMDHENMFWYRQDPGLGLRLIYFSYDVKMKEKGDIPEGYSVSREKKERFSLILESASTNQTSMYLCASSPPDTDTQYFGPGTRLTVL.

This chain links TRBV6-1 with TRBJ1-5; D is ambiguous. There are 14 residues in the CDR3. Germline loops: CDR1 MNHNS, CDR2 SASEGT. The V end lost 8 bases, the J end lost 4 bases, and 15 bases lay between the germline ends. In nucleotides, the CDR3 is TGTGCCAGCGGTCGTTCGGTGGAGAATCAGCCCCAGCATTTT. It encodes CASGRSVENQPQHF.

The sample holds many counts of this clone. The gene calls are TRBV6-1 and TRBJ2-1; 9 bases agree with TRBD1. Per germline, CDR1 MNHNS and CDR2 SASEGT. With V trimmed by 3 bases and J by 5 bases, 5 bases remained unmatched. The CDR3 is 15 residues long. In nucleotides, the CDR3 is TGTGCCAGCAGTGATTGGGACAGGGCGAACAATGAGCAGTTCTTC. Translating it yields CASSDWDRANNEQFF.

This clone was counted between two and nine times. V gene TRBV29-1 combines with J gene TRBJ2-3; D unresolved. The germline gives CDR1 SQVTM, CDR2 ANQGSEA. With 5 bases removed from V and 2 bases from J, the gap between germline ends came to 5 bases. The CDR3 has 11 residues. CDR3 nucleotide sequence: TGCAGCGTTCTCAACACAGATACGCAGTATTTT. Translating gives CSVLNTDTQYF.

This clone was detected many times. The gene calls are TRBV7-2 and TRBJ2-7, with D perhaps TRBD1 or TRBD2 (5 bases each). The CDR3 covers 15 residues. Trimming took 5 bases from V and 3 from J, leaving 17 bases between them. Germline V gene data show CDR1 as SGHTA and CDR2 as FQGNSA. The CDR3 is CASSPGGAGFYEQYF. The CDR3, as DNA: TGTGCCAGCAGCCCTGGGGGAGCCGGGTTCTACGAGCAGTACTTC.

This clone was detected a few times. The J gene is TRBJ2-7, the V gene TRBV6-1, with TRBD2 as a possible D gene (7 bases). V lost 5 bases to trimming and J lost 3 bases, with 11 bases between them. This CDR3 has 13 residues. Germline V lookup: CDR1 MNHNS, CDR2 SASEGT. CDR3 amino acids: CASSLGGHYEQYF. The CDR3, as DNA: TGTGCCAGCAGTCTCGGGGGGCACTACGAGCAGTACTTC.

This clone was recorded at least ten times. The rearrangement joins TRBV2 to TRBJ2-3; D may match TRBD1 or TRBD2 (5 bases each). Trimming shortened V by 7 bases and J by 2 bases, and 19 bases separated the two germline ends. This CDR3 region has 16 residues. The germline CDR1 and CDR2 sequences are SNHLY and FYNNEI. The CDR3 region is CASTDEARGTTDTQYF. The CDR3 DNA reads as TGTGCCAGCACGGACGAAGCTCGTGGGACCACAGATACGCAGTATTTT.

This chain joins TRBV20-1 and TRBJ1-2, with 7 nucleotides matching TRBD1. After removal of 2 bases from V and 4 bases from J, the junction contained 4 bases not matched to a gene. Germline CDR1 reads DFQATT; CDR2 reads SNEGSKA (reference sequence). CDR3 size: 13 residues. CDR3 residues: CSARNRGTYGYTF. The DNA of the CDR3 is TGCAGTGCTAGAAACAGGGGAACCTATGGCTACACCTTC.

The chain joins TRBV30 to TRBJ1-2, with 7 bases identical to TRBD1. Trimming removed 2 bases from V and 8 bases from J; junction bases left unmatched: 8. The CDR3 is made up of 13 amino acids. Per germline, CDR1 GTSNPN and CDR2 SVGIG (reference sequence). In nucleotides, the CDR3 is TGTGCCTGGAGTACCACGAACAGGGGCGGCTACACCTTC. Translated, it gives CAWSTTNRGGYTF.

At least ten counts were recorded for this clone. V and J are TRBV2 and TRBJ2-5; D might be TRBD1 or TRBD2, each matching 5 bases. The germline gives CDR1 SNHLY, CDR2 FYNNEI. CDR3 length equals 18 residues. Trimming took off 1 base at V and 4 bases at J, with 22 bases between the two ends. CDR3 bases: TGTGCCAGCAGTGAAGATTACCCGGGACGGAGCCAACCAGAGACCCAGTACTTC. It specifies CASSEDYPGRSQPETQYF.

This clone was counted only a few times. An end of the junction differs from the germline gene, which may be a read error. The chain has TRBV20-1 and TRBJ2-2; D may be TRBD1 or TRBD2 (5 bases each). The germline V gene has CDR1 DFQATT and CDR2 SNEGSKA (reference sequence). This CDR3 comprises 13 residues. In DNA form, the CDR3 reads TGCAGTGCTAGGGGGGAGAACTCCGGGGAGCTGTTTTTT. Protein sequence: CSARGENSGELFF.

The chain uses TRBV9 and TRBJ2-7; D is possibly TRBD1 or TRBD2 (5 bases each). The CDR3 length is 15 residues. Germline V gives CDR1 SGDLS, CDR2 YYNGEE. V was shortened by 4 bases and J by 1 base, with 15 bases between the two germline ends. The CDR3 spells CASSPTGTASYEQYF. Written as DNA, the CDR3 is TGTGCCAGCAGCCCCACCGGGACGGCTTCCTACGAGCAGTACTTC.

A few counts support this clone. The chain recombines TRBV25-1 with TRBJ1-2; no definite D call. CDR1 and CDR2 from the germline V gene are MGHDK and SYGVNS. CDR3 length equals 14 residues. The V and J ends lost 1 base and 2 bases respectively, with 8 bases between them. The CDR3 DNA reads TGTGCCAGCAGTGAATCGGGAGGCAACTATGGCTACACCTTC. Amino acid sequence: CASSESGGNYGYTF.

The chain uses TRBV7-8 and TRBJ2-5, with D possibly being TRBD1 or TRBD2 (6 bases each). The V end was cut by 8 bases, the J end by 5 bases, with 30 bases between. CDR3 length: 18 amino acids. CDR1 is SGHVS, CDR2 FQNEAQ, per germline. Here the CDR3 DNA reads TGTGCCAGCTTCGGCCAACGGGGGCGGGTCCGACGGGGGGAGACCCAGTACTTC. This gives the protein CASFGQRGRVRRGETQYF.